Shown below are 3 T cell receptor beta chains from a single sample sequenced in a study of shared clonotypes between healthy human individuals. The assay was immunoSEQ multiplex PCR, and TCRdb's table has in-frame clones only and misses some. This table holds about 2.4 million clones, approximately 94% found once. The source material was naive CD4+ T cells sorted from blood. Stated subset: CD45RA+ positively selected. The receptors originated from a man aged 18-30 years in good health.

This chain connects TRBV30 to TRBJ1-5, with D tentatively TRBD1 (6 bases). Germline V gene lookup returns CDR1 GTSNPN and CDR2 SVGIG (reference sequence). This CDR3 region has 16 residues. Trimming removed 0 bases from V and 6 bases from J, with 18 bases in between. Written as DNA, the CDR3 is TGTGCCTGGAGTGTCCCTGGAGGGGGTGGGGGTCAGCCCCAGCATTTT. Encoded protein: CAWSVPGGGGGQPQHF.

The V call is TRBV5-6, the J call TRBJ2-3; a possible D gene is TRBD2 (6 bases). The germline V and J ends were trimmed by 2 bases and 0 bases, with 13 bases remaining between them. The CDR3 covers 16 residues. Germline V gene lookup returns CDR1 SGHDT and CDR2 YYEEEE. The CDR3 here is CASSFGDSASTDTQYF. The CDR3 DNA reads TGTGCCAGCAGCTTCGGGGACTCCGCTAGCACAGATACGCAGTATTTT.

This chain links TRBV28 with TRBJ2-2, with TRBD1 identical over 9 bases. The J segment lost 4 bases and the V segment lost 4 bases, leaving 7 bases of the junction unmatched. Germline-derived CDR1 and CDR2 are MDHEN and SYDVKM. The CDR3 extends over 16 amino acids. The CDR3 is CASSSQGAPRTGELFF. Written as DNA, the CDR3 is TGTGCCAGCAGTTCACAGGGGGCCCCACGCACCGGGGAGCTGTTTTTT.